The 17 T cell receptor beta chains in this list originate from one sample, sequenced in a study of early T cells in non-severe SARS-CoV-2 infection (dated by TCRdb to the early 2020s). The library relied on 5' RACE. TCRdb names NextSeq 500 as the instrument used. TCRdb ran its own pipeline on the public reads, namely fastp trimming at Q25 and MiXCR clone calling, and kept in-frame beta chains. Rows with a matching CDR3 protein are joined into one entry that keeps the most common DNA and genes. Counted in this sample were 100,000 to 150,000 distinct CDR3 sequences; 14% to 15% of them appeared once. The top ten clonotypes cover 20% to 25% of the sample. The sequenced sample consisted of whole blood. These receptors were collected from an adult who was a healthcare worker with PCR-confirmed SARS-CoV-2 infection or an uninfected control (not recorded which).

This clonotype was detected once. The rearrangement links TRBV7-2 to TRBJ2-1; TRBD2 agrees at 8 bases. Germline assignment: CDR1 SGHTA and CDR2 FQGNSA. This CDR3 spans 16 amino acids. Trimming removed 5 bases from V and 6 bases from J; junction bases left unmatched: 12. The CDR3 DNA reads as TGTGCCAGCAGCCAAAAGAGTGGGACTAGTGCCAATGAGCAGTTCTTC. It translates to CASSQKSGTSANEQFF.

This clonotype was seen a handful of times. The gene calls are TRBV29-1 and TRBJ2-2; 7 nucleotides agree with TRBD1. V was clipped by 4 bases and J by 3 bases; unmatched bases: 2. This CDR3 has 13 amino acids. Germline V gene lookup returns CDR1 SQVTM and CDR2 ANQGSEA. CDR3 amino acids: CSVGQGYTGELFF. The DNA of the CDR3 is TGCAGCGTTGGACAGGGATACACCGGGGAGCTGTTTTTT.

This clonotype was counted a single time. The rearrangement links TRBV7-8 to TRBJ2-5, with TRBD2 matching 12 bases. The J segment lost 4 bases and the V segment lost 3 bases, leaving 6 bases of the junction unmatched. There are 16 residues in the CDR3. Germline V gene sequence: CDR1 SGHVS, CDR2 FQNEAQ. The CDR3 DNA follows: TGTGCCAGCAGCTTGACTAGCGGGGGCTTCATAGAGACCCAGTACTTC. Its translation: CASSLTSGGFIETQYF.

This clonotype was counted ten times or more. This chain links TRBV7-8 with TRBJ1-5; D gene ambiguous. V lost 5 bases, J lost 5 bases, and 10 bases lay in between. Germline CDR1 and CDR2: SGHVS and FQNEAQ. There are 13 residues in the CDR3. The chain's CDR3 is CASSVDTHQPQHF. The CDR3 coding sequence is TGTGCCAGCAGCGTTGACACGCATCAGCCCCAGCATTTT.

This clonotype appeared many times. This sequence joins TRBV19 and TRBJ2-3; D not certain. Germline V gene data show CDR1 as LNHDA and CDR2 as SQIVND (reference sequence). The CDR3 consists of 15 residues. V gave up 7 bases and J gave up 2 bases, with 16 bases separating them. The CDR3 nucleotides read TGTGCCAGTACAGACTCGCAAACCCTCACAGATACGCAGTATTTT. Amino acid sequence: CASTDSQTLTDTQYF.

The rearrangement links TRBV5-1 to TRBJ2-1; D gene uncertain. The CDR3 is 14 residues long. Between the trimmed V and J ends, which lost 5 bases and 2 bases, there was a span of 11 bases. In germline, CDR1 is SGHRS, CDR2 YFSETQ. In nucleotides, the CDR3 is TGCGCCAGCAGTAGGTCCTATACCTACAATGAGCAGTTCTTC. This codes for CASSRSYTYNEQFF.

This chain joins TRBV5-1 and TRBJ1-5, with D perhaps TRBD1 (5 bases). The CDR3 consists of 14 residues. Trimming removed 4 bases from V and 4 bases from J, with 12 bases in between. The germline V gene has CDR1 SGHRS and CDR2 YFSETQ. In DNA form, the CDR3 reads TGCGCCAGCAGCCCCGGGACGAGTAATCAGCCCCAGCATTTT. It encodes CASSPGTSNQPQHF.

V usage is TRBV20-1 and J usage is TRBJ2-1, with a possible D match to TRBD1 (6 bases). The V end lost 4 bases, the J end lost 0 bases, and 22 bases lay between the germline ends. The germline V gene encodes CDR1 DFQATT and CDR2 SNEGSKA (reference sequence). The CDR3 totals 18 residues. This chain's CDR3 is CSATFRTGQTSSYNEQFF. The CDR3 DNA reads as TGCAGTGCTACCTTTAGGACCGGACAGACGAGCTCCTACAATGAGCAGTTCTTC.

In this sample, this clonotype turned up once. A much larger clone lies one base from this, so it may be a read error. The chain couples TRBV2 to TRBJ1-2; D possibly corresponds to TRBD1 (5 bases). The CDR3 is 13 amino acids. Looked up from germline, CDR1 is SNHLY and CDR2 is FYNNEI. This CDR3 reads CVSSGTDEYGYTF. In DNA, the CDR3 is TGTGTCAGTTCCGGGACGGATGAGTATGGCTACACCTTC.

The V call is TRBV7-6, the J call TRBJ1-5, with TRBD1 identical over 8 bases. Germline-derived CDR1 and CDR2 are SGHVS and FNYEAQ. The J segment lost 3 bases and the V segment lost 1 base, leaving 2 bases of the junction unmatched. The CDR3 runs to 15 residues. The CDR3: CASSLGTGINQPQHF. The CDR3 DNA is TGTGCCAGCAGCTTAGGGACAGGGATCAATCAGCCCCAGCATTTT. Full variable domain (missing parts from reference TRBV7-6 and TRBJ1-5): GAGVSQSPRYKVTKRGQDVALRCDPISGHVSLYWYRQALGQGPEFLTYFNYEAQQDKSGLPNDRFSAERPEGSISTLTIQRTEQRDSAMYRCASSLGTGINQPQHFGDGTRLSIL.

This clonotype has only a few counts. The chain uses TRBV11-2 and TRBJ2-3; 8 bases agree with TRBD2. Germline trimming cut 1 base from V and 6 bases from J; bases unmatched to any gene: 9. CDR3 length equals 16 residues. The germline V gene encodes CDR1 SGHAT and CDR2 FQNNGV. The CDR3 DNA is TGTGCCAGCAGCTTAGCTGTAGCGGGGTTTTTGGATACGCAGTATTTT. It yields the protein CASSLAVAGFLDTQYF.

This clonotype was seen only a few times. The genes are TRBV12-3 or TRBV12-4 and TRBJ2-2; D is perhaps TRBD1 or TRBD2 (5 bases each). The CDR3 covers 15 residues. The ends were cut back, 6 bases at V and 4 bases at J, with 15 bases in the middle. For the CDR3, the DNA is TGTGCCAGCAGCTGGGGGATCGGTGGCACCGGGGAGCTGTTTTTT. This gives the protein CASSWGIGGTGELFF.

This clonotype has at least ten counts. This chain links TRBV3-1 with TRBJ2-7; possibly TRBD2 for D (6 bases). Germline CDR1 and CDR2: LGHDT and YNNKEL (reference sequence). The germline V and J ends were trimmed by 0 bases and 3 bases, with 15 bases remaining between them. The CDR3 has 16 residues. The CDR3 DNA is TGTGCCAGCAGCCAAGACCCCGGGACTGGAATCTACGAGCAGTACTTC. Protein sequence: CASSQDPGTGIYEQYF.

This clonotype was detected only a few times. The rearrangement uses TRBV12-3 or TRBV12-4 and TRBJ1-6, with D possibly being TRBD1 (5 bases). The CDR3 is 15 amino acids. V lost 6 bases, J lost 8 bases, and 17 bases lay in between. The CDR3 nucleotides are TGTGCCAGCAGCCCGGCACTTTCAGGGTATTCACCCCTCCACTTT. It yields the protein CASSPALSGYSPLHF.

The chain couples TRBV11-1 to TRBJ2-7, with 13 nucleotides matching TRBD2. Looked up from germline, CDR1 is SGHAT and CDR2 is FQDESV (reference sequence). The CDR3 totals 17 residues. Unmatched junction bases numbered 10, after V lost 5 bases and J lost 3 bases. The CDR3 sequence: CASSKTSGGPRSYEQYF. The CDR3 nucleotides read TGTGCCAGCAGCAAGACTAGCGGGGGGCCAAGGAGCTACGAGCAGTACTTC.

This clonotype was counted a few times. CDR3: CASSPYRRANEKLFF. The CDR3, as DNA: TGTGCCAGCAGTCCCTATCGGAGGGCTAATGAAAAACTGTTTTTT. The chain recombines TRBV12-3 or TRBV12-4 with TRBJ1-4; D unclear. Trimming removed 5 bases at V and 3 bases at J, with 13 bases between. This CDR3 is built from 15 residues.

V is TRBV5-4 and J is TRBJ1-2; D uncertain. Per the germline V gene, CDR1 is SGHNT and CDR2 is YYREEE (reference sequence). The CDR3 covers 12 residues. Trimming removed 4 bases at V and 10 bases at J, with 14 bases between. CDR3 sequence: CASSHPQRAYTF. The DNA for the CDR3 is TGTGCCAGCAGCCACCCGCAACGGGCCTACACCTTC.